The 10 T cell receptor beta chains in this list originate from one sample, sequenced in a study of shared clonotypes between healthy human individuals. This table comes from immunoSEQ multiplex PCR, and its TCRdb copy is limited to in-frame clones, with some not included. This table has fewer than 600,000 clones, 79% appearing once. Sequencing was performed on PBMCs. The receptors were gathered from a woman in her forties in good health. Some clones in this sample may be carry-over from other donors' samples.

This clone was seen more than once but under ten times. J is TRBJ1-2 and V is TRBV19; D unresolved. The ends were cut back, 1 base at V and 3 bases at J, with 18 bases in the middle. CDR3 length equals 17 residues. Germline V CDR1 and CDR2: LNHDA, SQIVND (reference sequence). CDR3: CASSIAPSLLRDYGYTF. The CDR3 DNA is TGTGCCAGTAGTATAGCTCCCAGCCTCTTGCGGGACTATGGCTACACCTTC.

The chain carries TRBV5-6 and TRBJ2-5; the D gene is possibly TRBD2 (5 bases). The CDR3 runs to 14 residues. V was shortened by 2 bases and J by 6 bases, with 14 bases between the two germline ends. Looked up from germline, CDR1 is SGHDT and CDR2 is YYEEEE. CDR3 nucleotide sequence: TGTGCCAGCAGCTTCGGCCCCCTCGGGAAGACCCAGTACTTC. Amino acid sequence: CASSFGPLGKTQYF. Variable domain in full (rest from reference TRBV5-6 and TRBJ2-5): DAGVTQSPTHLIKTRGQQVTLRCSPKSGHDTVSWYQQALGQGPQFIFQYYEEEERQRGNFPDRFSGHQFPNYSSELNVNALLLGDSALYLCASSFGPLGKTQYFGPGTRLLVL.

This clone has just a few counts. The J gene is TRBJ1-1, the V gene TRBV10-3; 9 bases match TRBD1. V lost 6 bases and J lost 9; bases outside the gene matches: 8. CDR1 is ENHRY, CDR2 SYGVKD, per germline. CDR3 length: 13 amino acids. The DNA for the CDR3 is TGTGCCATCAGCTACCCGGGACAGGGAAAAGCTTTCTTT. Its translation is CAISYPGQGKAFF.

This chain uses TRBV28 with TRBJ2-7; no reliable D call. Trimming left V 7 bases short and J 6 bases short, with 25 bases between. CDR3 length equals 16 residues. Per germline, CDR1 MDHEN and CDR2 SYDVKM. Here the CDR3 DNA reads TGTGCCAGCACCCCGACCTCCCGGGTGGAGTCTTCCGAGCAGTACTTC. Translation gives CASTPTSRVESSEQYF. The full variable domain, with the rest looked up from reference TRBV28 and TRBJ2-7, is DVKVTQSSRYLVKRTGEKVFLECVQDMDHENMFWYRQDPGLGLRLIYFSYDVKMKEKGDIPEGYSVSREKKERFSLILESASTNQTSMYLCASTPTSRVESSEQYFGPGTRLTVT.

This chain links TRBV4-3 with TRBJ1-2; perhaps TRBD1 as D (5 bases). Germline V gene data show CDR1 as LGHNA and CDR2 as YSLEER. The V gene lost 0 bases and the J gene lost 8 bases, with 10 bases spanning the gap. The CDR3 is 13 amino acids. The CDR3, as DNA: TGCGCCAGCAGCCAAGATTGGGGGGAAGGCTACACCTTC. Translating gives CASSQDWGEGYTF.

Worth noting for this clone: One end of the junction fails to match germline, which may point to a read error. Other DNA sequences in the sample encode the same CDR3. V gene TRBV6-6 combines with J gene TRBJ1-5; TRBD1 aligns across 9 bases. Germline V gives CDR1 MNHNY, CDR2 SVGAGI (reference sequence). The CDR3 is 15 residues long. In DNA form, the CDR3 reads TGTGCCAGTAGTTACGAGGGACAGGGTTATCAGCCCCAGCATTTT. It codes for CASSYEGQGYQPQHF.

In DNA form, the CDR3 reads TGTGCCAGCAGCTTAGAAGCGCCTACCTACAATGAGCAGTTCTTC. Amino acid sequence: CASSLEAPTYNEQFF. The chain links TRBV7-8 to TRBJ2-1; D remains ambiguous. This CDR3 has 15 residues. Per germline, CDR1 SGHVS and CDR2 FQNEAQ. Between the trimmed V and J ends, which lost 1 base and 2 bases, there was a span of 9 bases.

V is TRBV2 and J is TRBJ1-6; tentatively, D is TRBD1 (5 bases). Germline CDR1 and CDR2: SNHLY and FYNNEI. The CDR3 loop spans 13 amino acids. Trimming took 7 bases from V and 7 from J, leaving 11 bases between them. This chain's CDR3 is CASNPGPNSPLHF. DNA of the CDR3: TGTGCCAGCAATCCAGGGCCCAATTCACCCCTCCACTTT.

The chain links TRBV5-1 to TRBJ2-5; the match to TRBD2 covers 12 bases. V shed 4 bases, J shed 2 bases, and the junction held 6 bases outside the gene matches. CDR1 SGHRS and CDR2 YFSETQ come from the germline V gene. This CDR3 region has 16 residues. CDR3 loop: CASSLGLAGSQETQYF. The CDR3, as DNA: TGCGCCAGCAGCCTAGGACTAGCGGGATCGCAAGAGACCCAGTACTTC.

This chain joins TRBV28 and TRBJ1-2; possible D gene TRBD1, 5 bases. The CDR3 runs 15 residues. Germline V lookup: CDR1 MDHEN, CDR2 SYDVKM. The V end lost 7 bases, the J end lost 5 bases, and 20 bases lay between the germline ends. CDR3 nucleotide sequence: TGTGCCAGCAAAGCCCCCGGGCAGGGACGGTATGGCTACACCTTC. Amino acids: CASKAPGQGRYGYTF.